This T cell receptor (beta chain) was sequenced during a study of cytomegalovirus exposure and HLA in healthy donors. Study observations and caveats: A later analysis found that most CMV-associated TCR beta chains appeared HLA-restricted. Productive status was seen about 87% or about 30% of the time for most TCR beta V segments in an earlier analysis. A list of approximately 160 TCR beta chains associated with cytomegalovirus was given.

The CDR3 sequence is 16 residues long. Looked up from germline, CDR1 is SNHLY and CDR2 is FYNNEI. V gave up 6 bases and J gave up 4 bases, with 19 bases separating them. A note on this clone: The antigen remains undetermined.

60 Vbeta and 13 Jbeta primers were used in PCR. The assay was immunoSEQ multiplex PCR, and TCRdb's table has in-frame clones only and misses some. The table has roughly 140,000 clones, about 88% seen once; the top ten hold roughly 2.4%. The chain joins TRBV2 to TRBJ2-1; D perhaps matches TRBD2 (6 bases). The TCR sequence derives from a woman in her late teens or twenties in good health and CMV-seronegative. Material for sequencing was PBMCs. CDR3 region: CASSHDRTKVYNEQFF. CDR3 DNA: TGTGCCAGCAGCCACGACCGGACTAAAGTATACAATGAGCAGTTCTTC.